This is a list of T cell receptor beta chains from one sample in a study of PD-1 blockade in classical Hodgkin lymphoma. The assay was immunoSEQ multiplex PCR, and TCRdb's table has in-frame clones only and misses some. The sample shows approximately 99,000 clones, 70% to 90% of them seen only once. The sequencing used peripheral blood mononuclear cells (PBMCs), collected before the second cycle of nivolumab. Receptor source: a human donor with classical Hodgkin lymphoma. CDR3s include the opening cysteine and the closing phenylalanine or tryptophan. The D gene is left open where the match is weak. A clone size is listed for some rows: how often the clone was seen (once, few, many), or a class if it is expanded.

d_call	clone_size	v_call	j_call	cdr3_nt	cdr3_aa
NA	NA	TRBV5-6	TRBJ1-5	TGTGCCAGCAGCTTGGGTGTAGGACTGAGCCAGCCCCAGCATTTT	CASSLGVGLSQPQHF
NA	NA	TRBV20-1	TRBJ2-7	TGCAGTGCTAATCCCCCGTACGAGCAGTACTTC	CSANPPYEQYF
NA	NA	TRBV19	TRBJ2-3	TGTGCCAGTAGTATGCGTGCTAGCACAGATACGCAGTATTTT	CASSMRASTDTQYF
TRBD1	few	TRBV6-1	TRBJ1-2	TGTGCCAGCAGTGAACTGGGACAGGGGGTAGGTGGCTACACCTTC	CASSELGQGVGGYTF
NA	NA	TRBV27	TRBJ2-7	TGTGCCAGCAGTTTATGGGCAGGAGAAAGGTACGAGCAGTACTTC	CASSLWAGERYEQYF
TRBD2	NA	TRBV5-4	TRBJ2-7	TGTGCCACCGGACTAGCGGGAGGGTACGAGCAGTACTTC	CATGLAGGYEQYF
TRBD1	NA	TRBV7-8	TRBJ1-2	TGTGCCAGCAGCTCTCGCGTTGGACAGGCAGGGGTTTATGGCTACACCTTC	CASSSRVGQAGVYGYTF
TRBD1	NA	TRBV27	TRBJ2-7	TGTGCCAGCAGTCGGACAGGGGTATCCGAGCAGTACTTC	CASSRTGVSEQYF
NA	NA	TRBV5-6	TRBJ2-7	TGTGCCAGTAGTATCGGCCTGAGCTGGCAGGGGCCTGACGAGCAGTACTTC	CASSIGLSWQGPDEQYF
NA	NA	TRBV11-2	TRBJ1-4	TGTGCCAGCAGCCCCCCCCTGGGGATGGATGAAAAACTGTTTTTT	CASSPPLGMDEKLFF
TRBD2	NA	TRBV7-2	TRBJ2-7	TGTGCCAGCAGCTTAGGGACTAGCCTCTCCTACGAGCAGTACTTC	CASSLGTSLSYEQYF
NA	NA	TRBV5-6	TRBJ2-7	TGTGCCAGCAGCTTGGGGTCGCCATCCTACGAGCAGTACTTC	CASSLGSPSYEQYF
NA	once	TRBV27	TRBJ1-1	TGTGCCATCCGCGGAGGGGGGGGCACTGAAGCTTTCTTT	CAIRGGGGTEAFF
NA	few	TRBV19	TRBJ2-7	TGTGCCAGTAGTATAAGCGCTTCAAACTACGAGCAGTACTTC	CASSISASNYEQYF
NA	NA	TRBV9	TRBJ2-7	TGTGCCAGCAGCGATCGGGGCGACGAGCAGTACTTC	CASSDRGDEQYF
NA	NA	TRBV5-1	TRBJ1-2	TGCGCCAGCAGCCTCGACCGTCAAGCGTATGGCTACACCTTC	CASSLDRQAYGYTF
TRBD1	once	TRBV6-5	TRBJ2-7	TGTGCCAGCAGTGCAACAGGGGACGGTAACGACGAGCAGTACTTC	CASSATGDGNDEQYF
NA	NA	TRBV11-3	TRBJ2-1	TGTGCCAGCAGCTTATTTGGGGTTGGGCCCTACAATGAGCAGTTCTTC	CASSLFGVGPYNEQFF
TRBD1	NA	TRBV7-9	TRBJ2-7	TGTGCCAGCAGCAAAAGAAGCCATGGGACAGTCTACGAGCAGTACTTC	CASSKRSHGTVYEQYF
TRBD1	NA	TRBV5-1	TRBJ2-2	TGCGCCAGCAGCTTCGGACAGGGCCCCCTCGGGGAGCTGTTTTTT	CASSFGQGPLGELFF